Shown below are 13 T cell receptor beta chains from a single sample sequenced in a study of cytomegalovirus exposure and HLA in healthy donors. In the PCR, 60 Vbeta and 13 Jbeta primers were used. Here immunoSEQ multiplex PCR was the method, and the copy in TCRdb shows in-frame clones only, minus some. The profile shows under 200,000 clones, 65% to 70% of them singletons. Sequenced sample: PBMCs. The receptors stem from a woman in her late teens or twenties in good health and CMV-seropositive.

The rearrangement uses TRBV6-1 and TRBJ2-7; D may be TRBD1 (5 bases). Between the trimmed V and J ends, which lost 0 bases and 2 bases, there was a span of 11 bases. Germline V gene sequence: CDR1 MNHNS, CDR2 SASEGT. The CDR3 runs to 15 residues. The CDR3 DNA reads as TGTGCCAGCAGTGAAGCGAGTCAGGGCGCCTACGAGCAGTACTTC. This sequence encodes CASSEASQGAYEQYF.

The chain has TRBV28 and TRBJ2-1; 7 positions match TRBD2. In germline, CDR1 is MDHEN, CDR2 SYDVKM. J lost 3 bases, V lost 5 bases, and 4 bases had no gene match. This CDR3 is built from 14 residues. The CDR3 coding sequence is TGTGCCAGCAGTAGGCCTAGCGGCTACAATGAGCAGTTCTTC. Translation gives CASSRPSGYNEQFF.

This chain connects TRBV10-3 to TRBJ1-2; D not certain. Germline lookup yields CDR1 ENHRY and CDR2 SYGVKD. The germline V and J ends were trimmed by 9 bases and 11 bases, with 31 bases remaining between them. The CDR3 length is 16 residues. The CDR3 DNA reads TGTGCCATGAATGACGGATCCTCTGAAACCCGCTCGAGGTACACCTTC. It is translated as CAMNDGSSETRSRYTF.

The CDR3 is CASSPDRNYGYTF. DNA of the CDR3: TGTGCCAGCAGCCCCGACAGGAACTATGGCTACACCTTC. J is TRBJ1-2 and V is TRBV27; D may be TRBD1 (6 bases). This CDR3 contains 13 residues. CDR1 is MNHEY and CDR2 is SMNVEV in the germline V gene (reference sequence). The V and J ends lost 6 bases and 2 bases respectively, with 10 bases between them.

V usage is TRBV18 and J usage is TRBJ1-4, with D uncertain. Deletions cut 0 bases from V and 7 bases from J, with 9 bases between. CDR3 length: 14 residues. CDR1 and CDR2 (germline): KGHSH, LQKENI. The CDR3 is CASSPPRPGEKLFF. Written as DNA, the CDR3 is TGTGCCAGCTCACCACCGCGGCCCGGTGAAAAACTGTTTTTT.

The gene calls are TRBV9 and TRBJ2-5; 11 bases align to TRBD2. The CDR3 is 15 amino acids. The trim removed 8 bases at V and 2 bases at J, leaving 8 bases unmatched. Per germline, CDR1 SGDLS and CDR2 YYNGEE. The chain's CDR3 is CASSPTSGTQETQYF. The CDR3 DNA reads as TGTGCCAGTAGCCCGACTAGCGGGACACAAGAGACCCAGTACTTC.

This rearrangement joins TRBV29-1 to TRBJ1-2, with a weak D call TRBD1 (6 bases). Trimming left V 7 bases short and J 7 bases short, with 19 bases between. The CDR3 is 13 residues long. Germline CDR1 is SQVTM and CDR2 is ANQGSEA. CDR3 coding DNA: TGCAGCGCCTCCCGGGAGGGGGAGGGTGGCTACACCTTC. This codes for CSASREGEGGYTF. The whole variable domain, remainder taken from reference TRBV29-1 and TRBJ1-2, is SAVISQKPSRDICQRGTSLTIQCQVDSQVTMMFWYRQQPGQSLTLIATANQGSEATYESGFVIDKFPISRPNLTFSTLTVSNMSPEDSSIYLCSASREGEGGYTFGSGTRLTVV.

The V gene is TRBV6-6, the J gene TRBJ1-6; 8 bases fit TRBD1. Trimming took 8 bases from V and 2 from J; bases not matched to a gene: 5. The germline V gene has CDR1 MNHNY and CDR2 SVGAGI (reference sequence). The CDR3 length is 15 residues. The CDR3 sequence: CASEQGEAYNSPLHF. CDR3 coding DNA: TGTGCCAGCGAACAGGGGGAGGCCTATAATTCACCCCTCCACTTT.

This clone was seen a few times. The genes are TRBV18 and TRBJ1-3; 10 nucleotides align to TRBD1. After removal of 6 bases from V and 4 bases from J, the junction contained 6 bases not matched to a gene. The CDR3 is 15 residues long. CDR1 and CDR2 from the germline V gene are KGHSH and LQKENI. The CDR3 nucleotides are TGTGCCAGCTCGTCGGGACAGGGGACCGGAAACACCATATATTTT. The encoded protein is CASSSGQGTGNTIYF.

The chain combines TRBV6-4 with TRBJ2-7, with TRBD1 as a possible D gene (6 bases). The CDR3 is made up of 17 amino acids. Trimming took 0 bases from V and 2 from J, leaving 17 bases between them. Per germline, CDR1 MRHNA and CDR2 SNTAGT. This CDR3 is CASSDSPQGQRTYEQYF. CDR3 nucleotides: TGTGCCAGCAGTGACTCGCCCCAGGGGCAAAGAACCTACGAGCAGTACTTC.

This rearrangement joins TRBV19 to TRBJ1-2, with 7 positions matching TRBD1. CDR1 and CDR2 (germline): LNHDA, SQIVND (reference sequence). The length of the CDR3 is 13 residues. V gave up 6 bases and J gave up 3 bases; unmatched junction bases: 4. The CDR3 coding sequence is TGTGCCAGTAGAGACAGGGAGCACTATGGCTACACCTTC. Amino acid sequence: CASRDREHYGYTF.

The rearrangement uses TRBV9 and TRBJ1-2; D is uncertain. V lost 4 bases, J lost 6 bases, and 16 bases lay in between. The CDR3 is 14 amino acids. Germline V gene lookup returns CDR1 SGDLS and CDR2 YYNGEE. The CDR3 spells CASSPILAVDGYTF. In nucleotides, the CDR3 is TGTGCCAGCAGCCCCATCTTGGCGGTTGATGGCTACACCTTC.

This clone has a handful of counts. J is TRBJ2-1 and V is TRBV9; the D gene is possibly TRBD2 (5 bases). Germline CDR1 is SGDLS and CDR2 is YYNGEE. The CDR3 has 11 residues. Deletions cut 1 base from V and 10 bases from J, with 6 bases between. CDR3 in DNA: TGTGCCAGCAGCGTACCGGGGGAGCAGTTCTTC. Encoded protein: CASSVPGEQFF.